These T cell receptor beta chains were read from a single sample in a study of STAT5B mutations in CD4+ large granular lymphocyte leukemia. Produced via immunoSEQ multiplex PCR; TCRdb's table is partial and in-frame only. The sample holds about 5,000 clones, about three quarters seen once. The sample consisted of PBMCs. These receptors all stem from a man older than 75 with CD4+ T-cell large granular lymphocyte leukemia. Both conserved end residues are part of each CDR3. The D gene is left open where the match is weak. Some rows have no size entry. The others give once, few or many, or a class for an expanded clone.

abundance | j_gene | v_gene | d_gene | CDR3aa | CDR3nt
- | TRBJ1-1 | TRBV6-5 | - | CASSYSTQYTEAFF | TGTGCCAGCAGTTACTCGACGCAGTACACTGAAGCTTTCTTT
- | TRBJ2-3 | TRBV4-1 | - | CASSQVGPGDADTQYF | TGCGCCAGCAGCCAAGTGGGGCCAGGGGATGCAGATACGCAGTATTTT
few | TRBJ1-2 | TRBV20-1 | - | CSATASGGYTF | TGCAGTGCTACCGCTTCGGGGGGCTACACCTTC
- | TRBJ1-5 | TRBV5-3 | - | CARSLGGSNQPQHF | TGTGCCAGAAGCTTGGGAGGGAGCAATCAGCCCCAGCATTTT
- | TRBJ2-7 | TRBV9 | TRBD1 | CASSRSGTVSPYEQYF | TGTGCCAGCAGCCGAAGTGGGACAGTGAGCCCCTACGAGCAGTACTTC
- | TRBJ1-1 | TRBV28 | - | CASSPRTGMNTEAFF | TGTGCCAGCAGTCCGAGGACGGGAATGAACACTGAAGCTTTCTTT
- | TRBJ1-2 | TRBV7-6 | - | CASSLKPVSGTANYGYTF | TGTGCCAGCAGCCTAAAACCCGTGTCGGGAACCGCTAACTATGGCTACACCTTC
- | TRBJ2-4 | TRBV10-3 | - | CAISERAGRDGYIQYF | TGTGCCATCAGTGAGAGGGCGGGGCGGGATGGGTACATTCAGTACTTC
- | TRBJ2-1 | TRBV5-8 | TRBD2 | CASSLGGERAGGSYNEQFF | TGTGCCAGCAGCTTAGGCGGGGAACGCGCGGGGGGCTCCTACAATGAGCAGTTCTTC
- | TRBJ2-1 | TRBV7-2 | - | CASSLSQHEQFF | TGTGCCAGCAGCCTTAGTCAGCATGAGCAGTTCTTC
- | TRBJ1-1 | TRBV27 | TRBD1 | CASSWTGEGTEAFF | TGTGCCAGCAGTTGGACAGGGGAAGGCACTGAAGCTTTCTTT
- | TRBJ1-2 | TRBV29-1 | - | CSAGPQRIGDYGYTF | TGCAGCGCTGGCCCCCAGAGAATAGGGGACTATGGCTACACCTTC
- | TRBJ2-1 | TRBV6-5 | - | CASSLLGGNEQFF | TGTGCCAGCAGTTTATTAGGGGGCAATGAGCAGTTCTTC
- | TRBJ2-1 | TRBV7-8 | TRBD2 | CASSLEVAGGLFNEQFF | TGTGCCAGCAGCTTAGAGGTAGCGGGGGGGCTTTTTAATGAGCAGTTCTTC
- | TRBJ2-1 | TRBV4-1 | TRBD2 | CATTAGNEQFF | TGCGCCACCACAGCGGGGAATGAGCAGTTCTTC
few | TRBJ1-2 | TRBV7-6 | - | CASSSGYHGYTF | TGTGCCAGCAGCTCAGGCTACCATGGCTACACCTTC
few | TRBJ1-2 | TRBV10-2 | TRBD1 | CASSAGTGGVWNYGYTF | TGCGCCAGCAGCGCCGGGACAGGGGGCGTTTGGAACTATGGCTACACCTTC